This T cell receptor (beta chain) was recorded in a study of liver allograft versus peripheral blood T cells. For the study at large: Intrahepatic T cell receptor repertoires from transplanted livers were compared against repertoires in recipients' peripheral blood.

This clonotype is medium-sized (0.01 to 0.1%) by share. The CDR3 consists of 13 residues. V lost 6 bases to trimming and J lost 1 base, with 9 bases between them. Germline V CDR1 and CDR2: LNHDA, SQIVND (reference sequence). TCRdb ran MiXCR on the reads and lists one entry per CDR3 protein. This table has fewer than 3,500 distinct CDR3 sequences, roughly 15% appearing once. The sequence was collected from a human patient who had a liver transplant. The T cells may partly be graft donor cells. The chain recombines TRBV19 with TRBJ2-5; D might be TRBD1 (6 bases). In nucleotides, the CDR3 is TGTGCCAGTAGACCCAGGGGCCAAGAGACCCAGTACTTC. It encodes CASRPRGQETQYF.